The sequence of this TCR beta chain was determined in a study of CD8 T cells in ankylosing spondylitis. General study results and limits: Disease-linked clones, CD8+, were relatively rare in peripheral blood. Clones linked to disease were reported to show significant enrichment in matched ankylosing spondylitis synovial fluid. Roughly eight highly homologous variants formed a TCR beta motif that appeared characteristic of ankylosing spondylitis blood.

By quantitative 5'-RACE with molecular barcodes, the TCR beta libraries were made. TCRdb fed the 5' RACE reads into MiXCR, producing one record per CDR3 protein. This sample has roughly 30,000 distinct CDR3 sequences, with around 30% found just once. About this clonotype: The target antigen is unknown.

V lost 1 base and J lost 4; bases outside the gene matches: 1. The CDR3 runs to 14 residues. The V call is TRBV12-3 or TRBV12-4, the J call TRBJ2-1; TRBD1 matches 7 bases. The sample was synovial fluid, either unsorted or a sorted T cell fraction (not recorded which). This TCR was sampled from a male donor with ankylosing spondylitis. The CDR3 spells CASSLGRGYNEQFF. DNA for the CDR3: TGTGCCAGCAGTTTAGGCAGGGGGTACAATGAGCAGTTCTTC.